This T cell receptor (beta chain) was retrieved from a study of T cell changes during pregnancy in multiple sclerosis. Trimming removed 1 base from V and 8 bases from J, with 10 bases in between. This CDR3 has 13 amino acids. The germline CDR1 and CDR2 sequences are SGHTA and FQGTGA. Profiled with immunoSEQ multiplex PCR; TCRdb holds only in-frame clones, not every one. The sample lists some 64,000 clones; 75% to 95% were seen once. The TCR originated in a female donor with multiple sclerosis, enrolled in a pregnancy study. The J gene is TRBJ2-3, the V gene TRBV7-3; D gene ambiguous. The source was peripheral blood, collected in the first trimester of pregnancy. As DNA, the CDR3 is TGTGCCAGCAGCTTAAGCCAAATCGGTACGCAGTATTTT. It yields the protein CASSLSQIGTQYF.